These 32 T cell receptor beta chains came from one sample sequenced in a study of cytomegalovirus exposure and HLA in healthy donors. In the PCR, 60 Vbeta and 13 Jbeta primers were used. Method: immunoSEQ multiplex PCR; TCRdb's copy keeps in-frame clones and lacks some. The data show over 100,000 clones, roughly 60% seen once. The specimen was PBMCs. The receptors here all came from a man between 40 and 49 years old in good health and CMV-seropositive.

The CDR3: CASAQVGLVQYF. The DNA of the CDR3 is TGTGCCAGTGCACAGGTGGGCCTTGTGCAGTACTTC. V and J are TRBV7-9 and TRBJ2-7; a possible D gene is TRBD1 (5 bases). Germline V gene lookup returns CDR1 SEHNR and CDR2 FQNEAQ (reference sequence). Between the trimmed V and J ends, which lost 9 bases and 9 bases, there was a span of 18 bases. CDR3 length equals 12 residues.

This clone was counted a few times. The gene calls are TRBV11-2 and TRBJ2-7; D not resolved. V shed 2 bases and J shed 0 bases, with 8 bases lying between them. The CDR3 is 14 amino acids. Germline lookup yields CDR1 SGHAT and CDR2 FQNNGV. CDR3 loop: CASSLRFYSYEQYF. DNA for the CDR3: TGTGCCAGCAGCTTACGTTTCTACTCCTACGAGCAGTACTTC.

The chain's CDR3 is CASSLVGGTDTQYF. CDR3 in DNA: TGTGCCAGCAGCTTAGTCGGGGGAACAGATACGCAGTATTTT. The chain couples TRBV7-7 to TRBJ2-3; D is possibly TRBD2 (6 bases). There are 14 residues in the CDR3. Germline V lookup: CDR1 SSHAT, CDR2 FNYEAQ (reference sequence). Trimming stripped 1 base from V and 3 bases from J, with 8 bases between.

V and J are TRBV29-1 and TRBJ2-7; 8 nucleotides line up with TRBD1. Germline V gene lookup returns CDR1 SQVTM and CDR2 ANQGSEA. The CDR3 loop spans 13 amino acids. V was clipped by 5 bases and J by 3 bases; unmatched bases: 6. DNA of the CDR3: TGCAGCGTTCGGAGGACAGGGAACTACGAGCAGTACTTC. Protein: CSVRRTGNYEQYF.

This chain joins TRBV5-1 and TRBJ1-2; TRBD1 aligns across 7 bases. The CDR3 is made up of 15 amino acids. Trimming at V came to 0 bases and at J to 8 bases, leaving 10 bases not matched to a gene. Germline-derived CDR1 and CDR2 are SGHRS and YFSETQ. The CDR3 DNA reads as TGCGCCAGCAGCTTGGAGGGGACAGTGCTAAGGGGCTACACCTTC. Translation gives CASSLEGTVLRGYTF.

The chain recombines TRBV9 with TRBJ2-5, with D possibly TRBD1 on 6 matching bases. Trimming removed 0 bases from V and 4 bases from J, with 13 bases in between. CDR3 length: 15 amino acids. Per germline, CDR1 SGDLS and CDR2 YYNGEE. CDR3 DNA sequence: TGTGCCAGCAGCGTAGCAGGGACAAGGGGAGAGACCCAGTACTTC. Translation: CASSVAGTRGETQYF.

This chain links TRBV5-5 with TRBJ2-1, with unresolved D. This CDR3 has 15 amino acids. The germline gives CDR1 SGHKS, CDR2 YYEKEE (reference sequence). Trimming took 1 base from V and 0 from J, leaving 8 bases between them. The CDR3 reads CASSLLESSYNEQFF. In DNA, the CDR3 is TGTGCCAGCAGCTTGTTGGAGAGCTCCTACAATGAGCAGTTCTTC.

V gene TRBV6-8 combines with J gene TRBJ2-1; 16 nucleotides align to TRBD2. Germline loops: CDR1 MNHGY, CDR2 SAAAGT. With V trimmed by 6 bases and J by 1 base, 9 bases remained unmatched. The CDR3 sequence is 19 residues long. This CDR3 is CASRKTGTSGGGSYNEQFF. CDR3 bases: TGTGCCAGCAGGAAAACCGGGACTAGCGGGGGGGGATCCTACAATGAGCAGTTCTTC.

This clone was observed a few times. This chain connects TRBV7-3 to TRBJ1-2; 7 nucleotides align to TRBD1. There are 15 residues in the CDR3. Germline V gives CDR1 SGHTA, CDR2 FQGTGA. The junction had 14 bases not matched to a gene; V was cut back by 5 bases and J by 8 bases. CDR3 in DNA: TGTGCCAGCAGCCCCGGACAGGCCCTTTCCCGGGGCTACACCTTC. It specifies CASSPGQALSRGYTF.

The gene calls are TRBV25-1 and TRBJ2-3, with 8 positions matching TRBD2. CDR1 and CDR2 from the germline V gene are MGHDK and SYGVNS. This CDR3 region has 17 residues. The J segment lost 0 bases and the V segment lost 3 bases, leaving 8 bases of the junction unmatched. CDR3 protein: CASSEPPGGGSTDTQYF. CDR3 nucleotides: TGTGCCAGCAGTGAGCCTCCGGGCGGGGGGAGCACAGATACGCAGTATTTT.

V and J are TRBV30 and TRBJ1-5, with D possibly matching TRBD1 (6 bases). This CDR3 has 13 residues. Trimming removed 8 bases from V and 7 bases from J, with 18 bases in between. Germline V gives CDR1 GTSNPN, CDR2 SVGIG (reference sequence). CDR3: CAQGASGGQPQHF. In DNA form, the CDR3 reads TGTGCCCAGGGAGCGAGCGGGGGCCAGCCCCAGCATTTT. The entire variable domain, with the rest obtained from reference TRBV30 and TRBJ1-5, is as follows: SQTIHQWPATLVQPVGSPLSLECTVEGTSNPNLYWYRQAAGRGLQLLFYSVGIGQISSEVPQNLSASRPQDRQFILSSKKLLLSDSGFYLCAQGASGGQPQHFGDGTRLSIL.

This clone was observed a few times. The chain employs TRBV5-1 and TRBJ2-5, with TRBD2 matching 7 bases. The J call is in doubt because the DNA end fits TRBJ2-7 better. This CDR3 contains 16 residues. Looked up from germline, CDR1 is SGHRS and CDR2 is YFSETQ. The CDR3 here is CASSWRQERGTYEQYF. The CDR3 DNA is TGCGCCAGCAGCTGGCGGCAGGAGCGGGGAACCTACGAGCAGTACTTC.

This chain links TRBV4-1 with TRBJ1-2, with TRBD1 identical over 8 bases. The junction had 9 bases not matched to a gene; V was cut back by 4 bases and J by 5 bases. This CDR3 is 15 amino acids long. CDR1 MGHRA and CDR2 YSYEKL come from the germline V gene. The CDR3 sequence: CASSLTRGPHYGYTF. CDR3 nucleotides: TGCGCCAGCAGCCTCACCAGGGGGCCCCATTATGGCTACACCTTC.

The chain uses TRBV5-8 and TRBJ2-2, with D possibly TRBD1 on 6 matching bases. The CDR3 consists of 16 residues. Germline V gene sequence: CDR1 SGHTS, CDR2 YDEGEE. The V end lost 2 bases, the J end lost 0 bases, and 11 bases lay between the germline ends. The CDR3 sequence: CASSFQQGSNTGELFF. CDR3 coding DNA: TGTGCCAGCAGCTTCCAACAGGGATCGAACACCGGGGAGCTGTTTTTT.

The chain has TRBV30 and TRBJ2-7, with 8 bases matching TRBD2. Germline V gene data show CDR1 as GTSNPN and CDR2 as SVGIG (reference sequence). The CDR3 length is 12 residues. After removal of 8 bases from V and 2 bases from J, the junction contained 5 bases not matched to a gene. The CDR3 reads CAVAGITYEQYF. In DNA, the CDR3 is TGTGCCGTAGCGGGAATCACCTACGAGCAGTACTTC.

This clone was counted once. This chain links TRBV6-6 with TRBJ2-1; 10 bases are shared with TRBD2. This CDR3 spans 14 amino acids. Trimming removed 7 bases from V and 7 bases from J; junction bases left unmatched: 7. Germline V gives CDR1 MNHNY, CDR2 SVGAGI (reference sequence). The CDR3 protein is CASTYPTSGNEQFF. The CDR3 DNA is TGTGCCAGCACCTATCCGACTAGCGGGAATGAGCAGTTCTTC.

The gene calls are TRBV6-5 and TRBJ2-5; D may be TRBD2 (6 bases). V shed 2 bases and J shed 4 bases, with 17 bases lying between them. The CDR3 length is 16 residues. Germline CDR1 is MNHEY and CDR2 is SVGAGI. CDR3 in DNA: TGTGCCAGCAGTTACCGCGGCGGGGACCTCCGAGAGACCCAGTACTTC. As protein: CASSYRGGDLRETQYF.

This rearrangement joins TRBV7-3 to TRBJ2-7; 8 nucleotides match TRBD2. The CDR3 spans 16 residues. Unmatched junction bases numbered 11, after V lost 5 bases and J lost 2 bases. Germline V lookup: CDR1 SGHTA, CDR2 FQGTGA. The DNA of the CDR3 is TGTGCCAGCAGCCCCGGGGGAGCGGGGGTTCCCTACGAGCAGTACTTC. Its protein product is CASSPGGAGVPYEQYF.

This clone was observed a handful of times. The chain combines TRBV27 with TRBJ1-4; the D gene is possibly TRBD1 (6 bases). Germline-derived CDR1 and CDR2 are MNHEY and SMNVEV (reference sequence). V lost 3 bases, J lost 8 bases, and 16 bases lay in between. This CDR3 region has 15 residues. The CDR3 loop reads CASSFGTGLSEKLFF. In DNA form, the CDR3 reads TGTGCCAGCAGTTTCGGTACAGGGTTATCCGAAAAACTGTTTTTT.

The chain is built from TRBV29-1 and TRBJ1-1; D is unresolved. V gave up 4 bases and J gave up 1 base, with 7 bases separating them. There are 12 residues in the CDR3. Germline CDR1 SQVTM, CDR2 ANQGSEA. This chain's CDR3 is CSVGHSNTEAFF. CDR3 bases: TGCAGCGTTGGGCATTCGAACACTGAAGCTTTCTTT. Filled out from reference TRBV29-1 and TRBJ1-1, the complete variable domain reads SAVISQKPSRDICQRGTSLTIQCQVDSQVTMMFWYRQQPGQSLTLIATANQGSEATYESGFVIDKFPISRPNLTFSTLTVSNMSPEDSSIYLCSVGHSNTEAFFGQGTRLTVV.

As DNA, the CDR3 is TGTGCCAGCAGCTTAGGGACTAGGGCCTACGAGCAGTACTTC. Translating gives CASSLGTRAYEQYF. The gene calls are TRBV7-2 and TRBJ2-7, with TRBD2 matching over 7 bases. The germline V gene has CDR1 SGHTA and CDR2 FQGNSA. Unmatched junction bases numbered 2, after V lost 1 base and J lost 2 bases. This CDR3 comprises 14 residues.

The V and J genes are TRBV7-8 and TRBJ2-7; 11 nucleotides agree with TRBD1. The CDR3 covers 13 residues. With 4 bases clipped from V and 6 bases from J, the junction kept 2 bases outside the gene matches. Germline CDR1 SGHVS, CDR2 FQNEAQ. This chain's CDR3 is CASSSGQGGEQYF. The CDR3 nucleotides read TGTGCCAGCAGCTCGGGACAGGGGGGCGAGCAGTACTTC.

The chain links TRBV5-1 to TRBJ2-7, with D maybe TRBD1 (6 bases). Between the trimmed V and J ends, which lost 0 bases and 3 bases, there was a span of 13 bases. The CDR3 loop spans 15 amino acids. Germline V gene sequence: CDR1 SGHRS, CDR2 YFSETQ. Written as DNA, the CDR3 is TGCGCCAGCAGCTTGGTCGGCGAAGGGGGCTACGAGCAGTACTTC. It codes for CASSLVGEGGYEQYF.

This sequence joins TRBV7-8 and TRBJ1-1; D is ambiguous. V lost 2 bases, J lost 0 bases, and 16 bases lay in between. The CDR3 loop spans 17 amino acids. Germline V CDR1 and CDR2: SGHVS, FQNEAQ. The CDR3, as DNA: TGTGCCAGCAGCTTATCCGGTCGTGGAGAGATGAACACTGAAGCTTTCTTT. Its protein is CASSLSGRGEMNTEAFF.

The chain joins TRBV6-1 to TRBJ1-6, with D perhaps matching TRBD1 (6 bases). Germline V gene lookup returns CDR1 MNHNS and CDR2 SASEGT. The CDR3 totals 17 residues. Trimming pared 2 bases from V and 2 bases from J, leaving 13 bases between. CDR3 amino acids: CASSERGAIPYNSPLHF. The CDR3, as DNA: TGTGCCAGCAGTGAACGGGGGGCGATCCCCTATAATTCACCCCTCCACTTT.

CDR3 bases: TGTGCCAGCAGCCGGGGACAGGGGAGAGAGCAGTACTTC. Amino acid sequence: CASSRGQGREQYF. This rearrangement joins TRBV7-9 to TRBJ2-7; 10 bases line up with TRBD1. The CDR3 spans 13 residues. J was trimmed by 7 bases and V by 5 bases; bases with no gene match: 5. Germline CDR1 and CDR2: SEHNR and FQNEAQ (reference sequence). The full variable domain, completed using reference TRBV7-9 and TRBJ2-7, is DTGVSQNPRHKITKRGQNVTFRCDPISEHNRLYWYRQTLGQGPEFLTYFQNEAQLEKSRLLSDRFSAERPKGSFSTLEIQRTEQGDSAMYLCASSRGQGREQYFGPGTRLTVT.

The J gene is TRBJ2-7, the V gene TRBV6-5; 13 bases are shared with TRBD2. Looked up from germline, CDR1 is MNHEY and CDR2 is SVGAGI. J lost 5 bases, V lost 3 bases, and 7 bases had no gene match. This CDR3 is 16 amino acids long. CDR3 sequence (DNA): TGTGCCAGCAGTTATCGGAGACTAGCGGGGGGCCACGAGCAGTACTTC. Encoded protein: CASSYRRLAGGHEQYF.

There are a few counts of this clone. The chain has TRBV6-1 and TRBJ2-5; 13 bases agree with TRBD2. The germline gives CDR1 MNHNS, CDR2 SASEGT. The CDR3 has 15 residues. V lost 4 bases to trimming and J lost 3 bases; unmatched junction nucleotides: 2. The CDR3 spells CASSGGLAGKETQYF. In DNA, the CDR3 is TGTGCCAGCAGTGGGGGACTAGCGGGAAAAGAGACCCAGTACTTC.

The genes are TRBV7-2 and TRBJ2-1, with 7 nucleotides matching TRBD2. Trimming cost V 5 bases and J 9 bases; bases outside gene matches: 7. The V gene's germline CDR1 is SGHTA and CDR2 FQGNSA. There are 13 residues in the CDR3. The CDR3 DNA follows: TGTGCCAGCAGCCTCCAAATAGCGGGTGAGCAGTTCTTC. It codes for CASSLQIAGEQFF.

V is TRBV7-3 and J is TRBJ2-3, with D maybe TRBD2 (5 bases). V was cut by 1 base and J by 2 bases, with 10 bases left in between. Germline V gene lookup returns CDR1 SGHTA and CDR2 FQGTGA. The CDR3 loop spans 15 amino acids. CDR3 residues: CASSLMGRVTDTQYF. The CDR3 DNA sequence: TGTGCCAGCAGCTTAATGGGGAGAGTCACAGATACGCAGTATTTT.

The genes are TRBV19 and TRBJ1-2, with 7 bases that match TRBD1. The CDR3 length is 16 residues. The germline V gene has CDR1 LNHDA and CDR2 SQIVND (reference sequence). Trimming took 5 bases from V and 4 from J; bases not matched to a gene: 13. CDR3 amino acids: CASSSQTDRAGYGYTF. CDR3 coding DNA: TGTGCCAGTAGTTCACAGACAGACAGGGCCGGCTATGGCTACACCTTC.

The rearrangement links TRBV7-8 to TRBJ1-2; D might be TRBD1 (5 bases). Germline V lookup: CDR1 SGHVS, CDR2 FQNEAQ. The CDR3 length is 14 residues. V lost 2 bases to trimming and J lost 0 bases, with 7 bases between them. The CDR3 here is CASSLQGANYGYTF. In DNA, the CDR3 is TGTGCCAGCAGCTTACAAGGGGCTAACTATGGCTACACCTTC. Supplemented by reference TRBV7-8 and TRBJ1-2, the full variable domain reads GAGVSQSPRYKVAKRGQDVALRCDPISGHVSLFWYQQALGQGPEFLTYFQNEAQLDKSGLPSDRFFAERPEGSVSTLKIQRTQQEDSAVYLCASSLQGANYGYTFGSGTRLTVV.